This entry describes one TCR beta chain. What it recognizes is unknown. The sample comes from a study of T-cell reconstitution after alpha-beta-depleted transplantation in children. Study observations and caveats: There were reportedly several hundred expanded graft clones from which alpha-beta T cells came about two months after transplant. The high TCRbeta diversity at day 60 in some patients came from surviving recipient T cells and thymic progenitors. The authors attributed T-cell counts and diversity one year after transplant mostly to newly produced T cells.

Preparing the TCRbeta library involved the use of unique molecular identifiers. TCRdb passed the PCR reads through MiXCR, listing each CDR3 protein once. Of approximately 300,000 distinct CDR3 sequences listed, over 7% are singletons. Germline CDR1 LGHNA, CDR2 YSLEER. The CDR3 length is 16 residues. V lost 4 bases, J lost 6 bases, and 18 bases lay in between. This sequence originates from a female patient between 2 and 15 years old who had a stem cell transplant for Fanconi anemia, so the T cells may come from the graft donor. The sequenced sample was peripheral blood, obtained 360 days after TCRalphabeta/CD19-depleted stem cell transplant. The genes are TRBV4-3 and TRBJ2-2; a possible D gene is TRBD2 (5 bases). In DNA form, the CDR3 reads TGCGCCAGCAGCCTTGAAGGGATTAGCGTACCCGGGGAGCTGTTTTTT. This sequence encodes CASSLEGISVPGELFF.